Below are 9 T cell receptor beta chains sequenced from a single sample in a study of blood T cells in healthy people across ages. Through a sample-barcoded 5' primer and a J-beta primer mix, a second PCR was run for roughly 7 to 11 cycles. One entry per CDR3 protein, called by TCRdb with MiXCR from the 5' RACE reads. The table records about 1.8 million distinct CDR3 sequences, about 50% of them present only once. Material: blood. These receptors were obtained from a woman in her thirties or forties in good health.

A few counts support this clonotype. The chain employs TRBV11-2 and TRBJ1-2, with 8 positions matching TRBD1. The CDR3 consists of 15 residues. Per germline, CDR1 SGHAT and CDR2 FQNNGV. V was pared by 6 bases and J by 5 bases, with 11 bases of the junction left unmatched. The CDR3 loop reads CASSHAGTGRYGYTF. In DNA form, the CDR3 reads TGTGCCAGCAGTCACGCCGGGACAGGTCGATATGGCTACACCTTC.

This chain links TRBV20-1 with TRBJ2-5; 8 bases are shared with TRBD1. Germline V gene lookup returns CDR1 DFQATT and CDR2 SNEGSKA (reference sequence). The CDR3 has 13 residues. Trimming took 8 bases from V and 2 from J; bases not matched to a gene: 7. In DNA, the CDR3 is TGCAGTCCTATGGGACAGGAGCAAGAGACCCAGTACTTC. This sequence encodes CSPMGQEQETQYF.

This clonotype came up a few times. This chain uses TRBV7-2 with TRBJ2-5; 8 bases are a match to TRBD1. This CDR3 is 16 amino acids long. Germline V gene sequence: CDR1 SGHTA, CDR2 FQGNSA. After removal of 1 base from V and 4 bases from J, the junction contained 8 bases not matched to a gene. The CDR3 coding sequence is TGTGCCAGCAGCTTAGTCGACAGGGGAGAGGTAGAGACCCAGTACTTC. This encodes CASSLVDRGEVETQYF.

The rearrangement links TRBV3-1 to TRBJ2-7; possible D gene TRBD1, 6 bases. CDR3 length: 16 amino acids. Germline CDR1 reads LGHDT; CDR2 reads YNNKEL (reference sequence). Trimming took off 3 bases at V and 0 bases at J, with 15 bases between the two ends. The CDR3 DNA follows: TGTGCCAGCAGCCATAATCCAGACAGGAGCTCCTACGAGCAGTACTTC. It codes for CASSHNPDRSSYEQYF.

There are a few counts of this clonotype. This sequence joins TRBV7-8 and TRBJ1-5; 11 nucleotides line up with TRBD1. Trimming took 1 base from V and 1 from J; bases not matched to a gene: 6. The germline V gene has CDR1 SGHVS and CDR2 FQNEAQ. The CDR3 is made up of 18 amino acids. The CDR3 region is CASSLGDRGGSSNQPQHF. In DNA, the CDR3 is TGTGCCAGCAGCTTAGGGGACAGGGGGGGATCGAGCAATCAGCCCCAGCATTTT.

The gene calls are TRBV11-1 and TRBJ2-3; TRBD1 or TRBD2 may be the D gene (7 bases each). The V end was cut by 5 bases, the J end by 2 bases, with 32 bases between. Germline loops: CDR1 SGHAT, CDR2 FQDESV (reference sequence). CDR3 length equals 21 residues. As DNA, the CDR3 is TGTGCCAGCAGCCCCGGCGGCGGCCCTAGACAGGGAGGGAAGGTCACAGATACGCAGTATTTT. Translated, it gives CASSPGGGPRQGGKVTDTQYF.

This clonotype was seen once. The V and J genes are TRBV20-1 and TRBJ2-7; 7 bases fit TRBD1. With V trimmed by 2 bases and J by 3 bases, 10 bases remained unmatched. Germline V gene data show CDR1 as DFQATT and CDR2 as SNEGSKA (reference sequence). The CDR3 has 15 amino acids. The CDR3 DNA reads TGCAGTGCTAGAAATGCACAGGGGATTGACTACGAGCAGTACTTC. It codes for CSARNAQGIDYEQYF.

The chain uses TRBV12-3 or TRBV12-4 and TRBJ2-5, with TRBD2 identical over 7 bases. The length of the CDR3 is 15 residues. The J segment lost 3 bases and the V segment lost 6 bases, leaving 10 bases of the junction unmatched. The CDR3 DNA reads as TGTGCCAGCAGCCCAGCGGGAACAATAGAAGAGACCCAGTACTTC. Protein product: CASSPAGTIEETQYF.

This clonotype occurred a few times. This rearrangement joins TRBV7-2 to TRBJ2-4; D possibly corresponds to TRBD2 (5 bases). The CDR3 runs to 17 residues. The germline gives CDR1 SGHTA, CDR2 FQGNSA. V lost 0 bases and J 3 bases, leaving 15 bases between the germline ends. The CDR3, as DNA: TGTGCCAGCAGCTTAGCGCCGGACTCAATAGACAAAAACATTCAGTACTTC. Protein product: CASSLAPDSIDKNIQYF.